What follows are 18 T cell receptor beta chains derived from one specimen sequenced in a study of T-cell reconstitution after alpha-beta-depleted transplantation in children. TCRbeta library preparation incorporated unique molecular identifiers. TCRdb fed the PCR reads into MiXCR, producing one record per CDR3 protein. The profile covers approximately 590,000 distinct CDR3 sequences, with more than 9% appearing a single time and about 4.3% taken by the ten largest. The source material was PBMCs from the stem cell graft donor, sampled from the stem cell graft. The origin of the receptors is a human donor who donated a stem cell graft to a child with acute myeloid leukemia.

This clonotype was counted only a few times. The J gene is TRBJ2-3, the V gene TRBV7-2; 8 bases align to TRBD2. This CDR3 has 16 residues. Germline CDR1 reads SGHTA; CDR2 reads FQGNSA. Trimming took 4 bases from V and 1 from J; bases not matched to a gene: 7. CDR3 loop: CASSSPGGPRTDTQYF. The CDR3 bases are TGTGCCAGCAGCTCGCCGGGAGGGCCCCGCACAGATACGCAGTATTTT.

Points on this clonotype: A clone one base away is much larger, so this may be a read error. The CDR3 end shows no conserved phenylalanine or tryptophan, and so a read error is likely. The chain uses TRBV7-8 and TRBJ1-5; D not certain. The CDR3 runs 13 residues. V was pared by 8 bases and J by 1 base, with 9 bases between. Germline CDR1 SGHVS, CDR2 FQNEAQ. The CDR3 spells CASRAGSNQPQHS. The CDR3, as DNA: TGTGCCAGCCGAGCAGGAAGCAATCAGCCCCAGCATTCT.

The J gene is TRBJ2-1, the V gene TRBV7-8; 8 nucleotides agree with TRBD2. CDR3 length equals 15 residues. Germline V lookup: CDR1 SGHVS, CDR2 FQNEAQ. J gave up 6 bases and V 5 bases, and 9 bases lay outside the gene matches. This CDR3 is CASSLREGSSNEQFF. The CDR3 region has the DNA TGTGCCAGCAGCCTACGGGAGGGGTCCAGCAATGAGCAGTTCTTC. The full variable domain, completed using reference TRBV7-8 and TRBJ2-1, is GAGVSQSPRYKVAKRGQDVALRCDPISGHVSLFWYQQALGQGPEFLTYFQNEAQLDKSGLPSDRFFAERPEGSVSTLKIQRTQQEDSAVYLCASSLREGSSNEQFFGPGTRLTVL.

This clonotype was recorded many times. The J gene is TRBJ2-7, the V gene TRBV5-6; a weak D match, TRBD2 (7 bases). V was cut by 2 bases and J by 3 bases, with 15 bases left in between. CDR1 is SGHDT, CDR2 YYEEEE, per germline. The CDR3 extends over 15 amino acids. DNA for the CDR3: TGTGCCAGCAGCTTAGGGCAGGGGAGGGGCTACGAGCAGTACTTC. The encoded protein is CASSLGQGRGYEQYF. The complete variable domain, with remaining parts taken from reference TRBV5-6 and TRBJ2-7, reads DAGVTQSPTHLIKTRGQQVTLRCSPKSGHDTVSWYQQALGQGPQFIFQYYEEEERQRGNFPDRFSGHQFPNYSSELNVNALLLGDSALYLCASSLGQGRGYEQYFGPGTRLTVT.

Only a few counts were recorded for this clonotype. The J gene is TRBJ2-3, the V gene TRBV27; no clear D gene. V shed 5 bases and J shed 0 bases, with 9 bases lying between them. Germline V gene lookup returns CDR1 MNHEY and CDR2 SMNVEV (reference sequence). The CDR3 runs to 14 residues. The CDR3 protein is CASSPHLSTDTQYF. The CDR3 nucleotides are TGTGCCAGCAGTCCCCACCTTAGCACAGATACGCAGTATTTT.

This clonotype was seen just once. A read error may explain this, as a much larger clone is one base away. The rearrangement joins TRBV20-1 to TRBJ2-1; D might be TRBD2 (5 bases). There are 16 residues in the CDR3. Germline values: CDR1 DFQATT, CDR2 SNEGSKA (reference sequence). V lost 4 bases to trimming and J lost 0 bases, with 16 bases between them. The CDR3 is CSAIEVASYSYNEQFF. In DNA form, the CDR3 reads TGCAGTGCTATAGAAGTAGCGTCATACTCCTACAATGAGCAGTTCTTC.

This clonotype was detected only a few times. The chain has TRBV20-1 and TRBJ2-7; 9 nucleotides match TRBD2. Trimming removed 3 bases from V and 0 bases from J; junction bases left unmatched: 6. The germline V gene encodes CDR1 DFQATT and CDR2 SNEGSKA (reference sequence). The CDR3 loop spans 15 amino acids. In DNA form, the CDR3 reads TGCAGTGCTAGCCCCCTAGCGGGAAGCTCCTACGAGCAGTACTTC. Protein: CSASPLAGSSYEQYF.

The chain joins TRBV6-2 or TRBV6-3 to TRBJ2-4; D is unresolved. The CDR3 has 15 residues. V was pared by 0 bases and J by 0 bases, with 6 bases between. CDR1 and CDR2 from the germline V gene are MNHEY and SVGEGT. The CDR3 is CASSYSMAAKNIQYF. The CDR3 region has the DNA TGTGCCAGCAGTTACTCGATGGCAGCCAAAAACATTCAGTACTTC.

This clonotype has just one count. CDR3 DNA: TGTGCCAGCAGCTTCGGGACTAGAAGATCAGATACGCAGTATTTT. Encoded protein: CASSFGTRRSDTQYF. The rearrangement joins TRBV7-2 to TRBJ2-3; 8 bases are a match to TRBD2. With V trimmed by 3 bases and J by 4 bases, 6 bases remained unmatched. Germline lookup yields CDR1 SGHTA and CDR2 FQGNSA. The CDR3 totals 15 residues.

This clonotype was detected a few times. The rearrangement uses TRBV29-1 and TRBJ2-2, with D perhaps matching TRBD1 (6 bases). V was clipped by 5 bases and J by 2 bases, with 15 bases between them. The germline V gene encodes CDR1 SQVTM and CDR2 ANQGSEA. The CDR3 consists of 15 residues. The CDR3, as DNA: TGCAGCGTTCCTGGGGCAGGGGCTAACACCGGGGAGCTGTTTTTT. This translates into CSVPGAGANTGELFF.

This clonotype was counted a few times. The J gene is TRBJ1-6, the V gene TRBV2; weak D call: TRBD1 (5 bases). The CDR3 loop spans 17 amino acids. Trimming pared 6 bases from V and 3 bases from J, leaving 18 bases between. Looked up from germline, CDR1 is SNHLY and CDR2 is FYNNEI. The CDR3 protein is CASRPTRARNYNSPLHF. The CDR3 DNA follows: TGTGCCAGCAGGCCGACCAGGGCGCGAAACTATAATTCACCCCTCCACTTT.

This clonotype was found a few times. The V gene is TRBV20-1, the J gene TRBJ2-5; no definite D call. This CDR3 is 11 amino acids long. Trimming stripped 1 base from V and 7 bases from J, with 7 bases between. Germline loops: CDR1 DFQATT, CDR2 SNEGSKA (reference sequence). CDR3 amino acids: CSARAPGTQYF. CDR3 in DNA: TGCAGTGCTAGAGCACCCGGGACCCAGTACTTC.

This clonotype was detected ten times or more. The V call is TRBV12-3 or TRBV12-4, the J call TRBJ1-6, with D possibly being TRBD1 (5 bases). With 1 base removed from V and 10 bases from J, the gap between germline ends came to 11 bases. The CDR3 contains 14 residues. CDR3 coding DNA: TGTGCCAGCAGTTTAGGGGGACTCGGGTCACCCCTCCACTTT. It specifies CASSLGGLGSPLHF.

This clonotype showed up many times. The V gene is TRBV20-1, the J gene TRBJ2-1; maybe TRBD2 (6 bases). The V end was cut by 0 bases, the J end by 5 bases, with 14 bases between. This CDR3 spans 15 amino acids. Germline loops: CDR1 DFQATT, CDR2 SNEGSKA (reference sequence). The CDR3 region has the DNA TGCAGTGCTAGAGAGGGGGGTAGCGACAACAATGAGCAGTTCTTC. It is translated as CSAREGGSDNNEQFF.

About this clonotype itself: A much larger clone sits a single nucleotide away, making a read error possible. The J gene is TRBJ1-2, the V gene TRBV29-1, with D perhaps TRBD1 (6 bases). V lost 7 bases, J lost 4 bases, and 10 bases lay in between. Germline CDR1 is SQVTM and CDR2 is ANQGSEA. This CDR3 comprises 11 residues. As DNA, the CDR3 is TGCAGCGCGTCAGGGGTCTATGGCTACACCTTC. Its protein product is CSASGVYGYTF.

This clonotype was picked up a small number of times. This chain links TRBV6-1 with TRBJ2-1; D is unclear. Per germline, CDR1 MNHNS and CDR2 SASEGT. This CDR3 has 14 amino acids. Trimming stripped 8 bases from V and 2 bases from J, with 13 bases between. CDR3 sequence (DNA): TGTGCCAGCGGTGTAAGGCTAGCCTACAATGAGCAGTTCTTC. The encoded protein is CASGVRLAYNEQFF.

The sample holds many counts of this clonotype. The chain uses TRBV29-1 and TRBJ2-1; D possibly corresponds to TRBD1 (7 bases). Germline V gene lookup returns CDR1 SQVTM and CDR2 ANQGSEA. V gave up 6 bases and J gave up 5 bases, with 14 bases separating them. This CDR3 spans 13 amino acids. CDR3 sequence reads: CSVPGDSNNEQFF. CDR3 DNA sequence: TGCAGCGTGCCGGGGGACAGCAACAATGAGCAGTTCTTC.

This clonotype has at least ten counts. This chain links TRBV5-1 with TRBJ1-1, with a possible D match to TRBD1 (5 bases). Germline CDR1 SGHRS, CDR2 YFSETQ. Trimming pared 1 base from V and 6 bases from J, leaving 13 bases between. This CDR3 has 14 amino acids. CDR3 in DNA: TGCGCCAGCAGCTTGCTGACAGATCCCCCTGAAGCTTTCTTT. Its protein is CASSLLTDPPEAFF.